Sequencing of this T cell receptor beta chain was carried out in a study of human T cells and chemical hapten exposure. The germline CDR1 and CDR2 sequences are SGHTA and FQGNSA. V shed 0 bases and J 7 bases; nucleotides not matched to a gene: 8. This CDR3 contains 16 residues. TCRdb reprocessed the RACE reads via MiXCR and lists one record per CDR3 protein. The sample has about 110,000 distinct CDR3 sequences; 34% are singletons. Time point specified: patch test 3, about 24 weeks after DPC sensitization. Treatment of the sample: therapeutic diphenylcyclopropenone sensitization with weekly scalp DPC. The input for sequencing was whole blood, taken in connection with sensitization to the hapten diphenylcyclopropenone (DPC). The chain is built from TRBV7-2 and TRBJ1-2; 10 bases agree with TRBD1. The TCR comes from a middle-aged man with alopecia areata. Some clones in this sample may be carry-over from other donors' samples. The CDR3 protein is CASSLAPGQGPRGYTF. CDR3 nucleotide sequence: TGTGCCAGCAGCTTAGCCCCGGGACAGGGGCCGCGTGGCTACACCTTC.